The clone carrying this T cell receptor beta chain was recorded at least ten times. The antigen remains undetermined. This CDR3 is built from 14 residues. V was cut by 0 bases and J by 4 bases, with 9 bases left in between. Germline V gene data show CDR1 as MGHRA and CDR2 as YSYEKL. Study-wide results and caveats: In terms of TCR gene usage, tumor memory CD4+ T cells clustered together with blood and lymph node memory CD4+ cells, as well as with lymph node naive CD4+ cells. Greatest tumor Treg TCR overlap was with tumor naive CD4+ cells. The larger cohort examined one V-J beta rearrangement, not whole repertoires.

Semi-nested PCR with Nested Universal Primer A followed constant-region reverse priming of full-length variable regions. TCRdb reprocessed the 5' RACE reads via MiXCR and lists one record per CDR3 protein. The sample has about 10,000 distinct CDR3 sequences, around 13% seen once. Cells sorted as Tregs were CD4+, CD25+ and CD127-/low. J is TRBJ1-2 and V is TRBV4-1; no firm D call. The source is a female donor with breast cancer. What was sequenced was Tregs sorted from blood. As DNA, the CDR3 is TGCGCCAGCAGCCAAGATCGAGAGGCCTATGGCTACACCTTC. It is translated as CASSQDREAYGYTF.